This T cell receptor beta chain was recorded in a study of response to subunit inactivated influenza vaccine. Study-level findings and limits: Only a handful of new T cells, the authors suggested, are recruited with each seasonal influenza vaccination.

TCRdb reprocessed the RT-PCR reads with MiXCR, giving one entry per CDR3 protein. The sample yields 650,000 to 700,000 distinct CDR3 sequences, less than 20% seen once. CDR1 and CDR2 from the germline V gene are SGHRS and YFSETQ. The CDR3 totals 14 residues. Trimming stripped 4 bases from V and 4 bases from J, with 13 bases between. There are a few counts of this clonotype. Its specificity is unknown. The material sequenced was PBMCs from blood, taken 12 days after vaccination. The clonotype comes from a man aged 50 to 60 who received an inactivated influenza vaccine. The V call is TRBV5-1, the J call TRBJ2-3; unclear D gene. This CDR3 reads CASSLRPLPDTQYF. In nucleotides, the CDR3 is TGCGCCAGCAGCCTTCGACCCTTACCAGATACGCAGTATTTT.